The TCR beta chain described here comes from a study of glioma-infiltrating T cells after dendritic cell vaccination. As for the study in general: Three intradermal dendritic cell vaccine injections were given every two weeks.

Trimming cost V 7 bases and J 5 bases; bases outside gene matches: 10. This CDR3 has 16 amino acids. Germline-derived CDR1 and CDR2 are MNHNY and SVGAGI (reference sequence). TCRdb's table, derived via immunoSEQ multiplex PCR, lists solely in-frame clones and lacks some. The sample holds about 92,000 clones, around 86% seen once. The chain uses TRBV6-6 and TRBJ2-2; 10 bases fit TRBD2. This TCR was sampled from a human donor with glioblastoma. Sequences were derived from blood, sampled before dendritic cell vaccination. CDR3 protein: CASMPGLALSTGELFF. CDR3 nucleotide sequence: TGTGCCAGCATGCCGGGACTAGCGTTAAGTACCGGGGAGCTGTTTTTT.